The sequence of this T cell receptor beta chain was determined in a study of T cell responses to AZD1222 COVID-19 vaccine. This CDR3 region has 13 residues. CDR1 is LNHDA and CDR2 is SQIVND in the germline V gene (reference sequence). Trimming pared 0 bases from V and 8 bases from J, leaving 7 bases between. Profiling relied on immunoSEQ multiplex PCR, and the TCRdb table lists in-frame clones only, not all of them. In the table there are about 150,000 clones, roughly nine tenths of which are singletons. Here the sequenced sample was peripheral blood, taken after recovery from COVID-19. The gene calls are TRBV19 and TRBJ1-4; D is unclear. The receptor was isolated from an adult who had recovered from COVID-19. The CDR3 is CASSIDLGEKLFF. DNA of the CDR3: TGTGCCAGTAGTATAGATCTGGGGGAAAAACTGTTTTTT.